This T cell receptor (beta chain) came from a study of radiotherapy plus CTLA-4 blockade in lung cancer. Study-level findings and limits: Reports identified early blood T cell clone dynamics, with interferon-beta, as the best response predictor.

Some clones are missing from TCRdb's copy, which holds only in-frame ones; the method was immunoSEQ multiplex PCR. This repertoire shows 35,000 to 40,000 clones, just under 75% found once; its top ten account for 11%. Germline loops: CDR1 MNHEY, CDR2 SVGAGI. This CDR3 is built from 13 residues. V shed 6 bases and J 6 bases; nucleotides not matched to a gene: 4. Comments on this clone: Its antigen remains unidentified.

The chain carries TRBV6-5 and TRBJ2-5; TRBD2 matches at 10 bases. The specimen comprised peripheral blood, sampled from a patient treated with radiotherapy plus ipilimumab. The clonotype comes from a human donor with non-small cell lung cancer who had stable disease on radiotherapy plus ipilimumab. CDR3 in DNA: TGTGCCAGCAGAGGACTAGCGGAACAGACCCAGTACTTC. Translating it yields CASRGLAEQTQYF.